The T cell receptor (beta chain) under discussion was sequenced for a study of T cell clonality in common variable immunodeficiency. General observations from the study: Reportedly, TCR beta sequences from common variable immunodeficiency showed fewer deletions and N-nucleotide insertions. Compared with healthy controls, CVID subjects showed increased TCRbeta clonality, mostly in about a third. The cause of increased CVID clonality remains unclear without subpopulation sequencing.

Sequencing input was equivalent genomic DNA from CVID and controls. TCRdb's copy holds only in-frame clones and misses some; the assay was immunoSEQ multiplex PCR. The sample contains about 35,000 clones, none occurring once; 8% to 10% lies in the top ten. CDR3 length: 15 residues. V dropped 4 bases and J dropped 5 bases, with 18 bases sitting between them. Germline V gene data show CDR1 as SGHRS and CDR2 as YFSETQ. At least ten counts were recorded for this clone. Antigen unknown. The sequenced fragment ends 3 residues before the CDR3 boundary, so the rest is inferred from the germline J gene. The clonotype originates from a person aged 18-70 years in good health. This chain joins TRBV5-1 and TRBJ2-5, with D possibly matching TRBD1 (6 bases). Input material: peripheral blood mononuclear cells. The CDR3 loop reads CASSVLVPQGETQYF. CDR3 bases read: TGCGCCAGCAGCGTCCTAGTACCCCAGGGGGAGACC.